The 28 T cell receptor beta chains below come from one sample, sequenced in a study of cytomegalovirus exposure and HLA in healthy donors (dated by TCRdb to 2017 to 2019). The library was produced with the immunoSEQ multiplex PCR assay. For the multiplex PCR, a mixture combining 60 forward primers for TCR Vbeta segments and 13 reverse primers for TCR Jbeta segments was used. TCRdb re-hosts the immuneACCESS table, in-frame sequences only. Its copies lack some clones; in the studies checked, an unresolved V gene accounts for under half of them, and the cause for the rest is not known. This sample lists some 190,000 clones; around 80% were detected once. The ten largest make up about 1.4% of the sample. Sequencing was performed on PBMCs. The receptors come from a girl aged 5-17 years in good health and CMV-seropositive.

This chain uses TRBV10-3 with TRBJ2-2; 8 nucleotides align to TRBD1. In germline, CDR1 is ENHRY, CDR2 SYGVKD. The CDR3 covers 15 residues. The trim removed 3 bases at V and 6 bases at J, leaving 6 bases unmatched. The CDR3 reads CAISDVQGAAGELFF. The CDR3 bases are TGTGCCATCAGTGATGTCCAGGGGGCGGCCGGGGAGCTGTTTTTT.

The CDR3 DNA sequence: TGTGCCAGCAGCCAAGAGTGGAAGGCGGGAGCCACCTACAATGAGCAGTTCTTC. Its translation: CASSQEWKAGATYNEQFF. V usage is TRBV4-2 and J usage is TRBJ2-1; TRBD2 matches 7 bases. Unmatched junction bases numbered 10, after V lost 0 bases and J lost 2 bases. CDR3 length: 18 residues. Germline-derived CDR1 and CDR2 are LGHNA and YNFKEQ.

In this sample, this clone turned up a few times. The chain has TRBV2 and TRBJ1-1, with D tentatively TRBD1 (6 bases). Trimming stripped 6 bases from V and 10 bases from J, with 12 bases between. This CDR3 spans 11 amino acids. Per the germline V gene, CDR1 is SNHLY and CDR2 is FYNNEI. DNA of the CDR3: TGTGCCAGCAGCGCTAGACAGGCAGCTTTCTTT. Translation: CASSARQAAFF. The complete variable domain, with remaining parts taken from reference TRBV2 and TRBJ1-1, reads EPEVTQTPSHQVTQMGQEVILRCVPISNHLYFYWYRQILGQKVEFLVSFYNNEISEKSEIFDDQFSVERPDGSNFTLKIRSTKLEDSAMYFCASSARQAAFFGQGTRLTVV.

This chain joins TRBV2 and TRBJ2-7; D might be TRBD2 (6 bases). The length of the CDR3 is 15 residues. Germline-derived CDR1 and CDR2 are SNHLY and FYNNEI. The V and J ends lost 8 bases and 0 bases respectively, with 17 bases between them. DNA for the CDR3: TGTGCCAGCTCAGTGGAGGGGCTCATCTCCTACGAGCAGTACTTC. Amino acids: CASSVEGLISYEQYF.

There are a few counts of this clone. The chain couples TRBV6-5 to TRBJ1-1; D not resolved. This CDR3 is 15 amino acids long. V lost 0 bases and J 1 base, leaving 9 bases between the germline ends. From germline, CDR1 is MNHEY and CDR2 SVGAGI. CDR3 protein: CASSYSLSRNTEAFF. The CDR3 region has the DNA TGTGCCAGCAGTTACTCGCTATCTCGGAACACTGAAGCTTTCTTT.

The rearrangement joins TRBV11-2 to TRBJ1-2, with D maybe TRBD1 (5 bases). V dropped 4 bases and J dropped 6 bases, with 21 bases sitting between them. Germline V lookup: CDR1 SGHAT, CDR2 FQNNGV. The CDR3 extends over 16 amino acids. CDR3 amino acids: CASSSKPYPGKDGYTF. In DNA form, the CDR3 reads TGTGCCAGCAGCTCGAAACCATACCCAGGGAAAGATGGCTACACCTTC.

This clone was seen only a few times. V gene TRBV30 combines with J gene TRBJ1-4; D may be TRBD1 (6 bases). Per the germline V gene, CDR1 is GTSNPN and CDR2 is SVGIG (reference sequence). V was trimmed by 7 bases and J by 11 bases, leaving 11 bases between them. The CDR3 extends over 10 amino acids. The CDR3 is CALYQGKLFF. CDR3 bases: TGTGCCTTATACCAGGGGAAACTGTTTTTT.

J is TRBJ2-1 and V is TRBV10-3, with 7 bases that match TRBD2. Germline V gene sequence: CDR1 ENHRY, CDR2 SYGVKD. This CDR3 is built from 13 residues. V lost 5 bases, J lost 6 bases, and 4 bases stayed unmatched. The CDR3: CAISSGRSNEQFF. The CDR3 DNA reads as TGTGCCATCAGTTCCGGGAGGAGCAATGAGCAGTTCTTC.

This clone has a single count. The chain has TRBV5-4 and TRBJ2-1, with 7 bases fitting TRBD2. The CDR3 consists of 16 residues. V was pared by 0 bases and J by 4 bases, with 7 bases of the junction left unmatched. Per the germline V gene, CDR1 is SGHNT and CDR2 is YYREEE (reference sequence). In DNA form, the CDR3 reads TGTGCCAGCAGCTTGGATTTCCCTAGCGGTTACAATGAGCAGTTCTTC. Translating gives CASSLDFPSGYNEQFF. The complete variable domain, with remaining parts taken from reference TRBV5-4 and TRBJ2-1, reads ETGVTQSPTHLIKTRGQQVTLRCSSQSGHNTVSWYQQALGQGPQFIFQYYREEENGRGNFPPRFSGLQFPNYSSELNVNALELDDSALYLCASSLDFPSGYNEQFFGPGTRLTVL.

This sequence joins TRBV6-6 and TRBJ2-1; 8 nucleotides align to TRBD2. The V segment lost 5 bases and the J segment 6 bases; nucleotides outside the gene matches: 9. Germline V gene lookup returns CDR1 MNHNY and CDR2 SVGAGI (reference sequence). The CDR3 consists of 15 residues. The CDR3 DNA is TGTGCCAGCAGTATTCCGGGACTAGGAGCCAATGAGCAGTTCTTC. This translates into CASSIPGLGANEQFF.

V and J are TRBV6-1 and TRBJ2-7; TRBD1 agrees at 9 bases. The CDR3 runs to 15 residues. V trimming: 3 bases; J trimming: 3 bases; junction bases outside the gene matches: 6. CDR1 is MNHNS, CDR2 SASEGT, per germline. As DNA, the CDR3 is TGTGCCAGCAGTGATAAGGGGACAGGGAGCTACGAGCAGTACTTC. It is translated as CASSDKGTGSYEQYF.

The rearrangement uses TRBV10-1 and TRBJ2-1, with TRBD2 identical over 12 bases. This CDR3 comprises 14 residues. The J segment lost 10 bases and the V segment lost 2 bases, leaving 3 bases of the junction unmatched. CDR1 is WNHNN and CDR2 is SYGVQD in the germline V gene (reference sequence). Here the CDR3 DNA reads TGCGCCAGCAGTGAGGGGACTAGCGGGTTAGAGCAGTTCTTC. Translated, it gives CASSEGTSGLEQFF.

This clone was picked up one time. The rearrangement uses TRBV19 and TRBJ1-1, with 7 bases aligning to TRBD1. The CDR3 sequence is 13 residues long. The junction had 9 bases not matched to a gene; V was cut back by 4 bases and J by 10 bases. The germline CDR1 and CDR2 sequences are LNHDA and SQIVND (reference sequence). The CDR3 nucleotides are TGTGCCAGTAGTACTCGACAGGGAGGACTAGCTTTCTTT. This encodes CASSTRQGGLAFF.

This clone was found once. The J gene is TRBJ1-2, the V gene TRBV18; possible D gene TRBD1, 6 bases. V was cut by 3 bases and J by 8 bases, with 19 bases left in between. Germline V gene lookup returns CDR1 KGHSH and CDR2 LQKENI. This CDR3 is built from 15 residues. CDR3 in DNA: TGTGCCAGCTCACCGGGGGCAGGCGTCGTCGGGGGCTACACCTTC. Protein sequence: CASSPGAGVVGGYTF.

This sequence joins TRBV19 and TRBJ2-2; TRBD2 might be the D (7 bases). This CDR3 is built from 16 residues. V gave up 5 bases and J gave up 0 bases, with 13 bases separating them. Germline lookup yields CDR1 LNHDA and CDR2 SQIVND (reference sequence). The CDR3 DNA is TGTGCCAGTAGTCCGGGGGCGGGGGCGAACACCGGGGAGCTGTTTTTT. Protein product: CASSPGAGANTGELFF. Full variable domain (outside the CDR3, taken from reference TRBV19 and TRBJ2-2): DGGITQSPKYLFRKEGQNVTLSCEQNLNHDAMYWYRQDPGQGLRLIYYSQIVNDFQKGDIAEGYSVSREKKESFPLTVTSAQKNPTAFYLCASSPGAGANTGELFFGEGSRLTVL.

The chain recombines TRBV10-1 with TRBJ2-3; a possible D gene is TRBD2 (6 bases). CDR3 size: 14 residues. The V end lost 2 bases, the J end lost 6 bases, and 12 bases lay between the germline ends. Per the germline V gene, CDR1 is WNHNN and CDR2 is SYGVQD (reference sequence). CDR3: CASSESGTQDTQYF. The CDR3 DNA reads TGCGCCAGCAGTGAGAGTGGGACTCAGGATACGCAGTATTTT.

The chain combines TRBV28 with TRBJ2-7, with 9 bases fitting TRBD1. The CDR3 has 15 residues. Trimming took 3 bases from V and 7 from J; bases not matched to a gene: 10. Looked up from germline, CDR1 is MDHEN and CDR2 is SYDVKM. Here the CDR3 reads CASSFMGQGAGEQYF. In nucleotides, the CDR3 is TGTGCCAGCAGTTTTATGGGACAGGGCGCTGGAGAGCAGTACTTC.

The chain employs TRBV9 and TRBJ2-1, with 12 bases matching TRBD2. The CDR3 has 18 residues. From germline, CDR1 is SGDLS and CDR2 YYNGEE. Trimming took 0 bases from V and 8 from J; bases not matched to a gene: 12. Here the CDR3 reads CASSVAPNLAGGPYEQFF. In DNA, the CDR3 is TGTGCCAGCAGCGTAGCCCCCAACCTAGCGGGAGGGCCCTATGAGCAGTTCTTC.

The V call is TRBV5-5, the J call TRBJ1-2; 7 bases agree with TRBD1. This CDR3 has 13 residues. Per germline, CDR1 SGHKS and CDR2 YYEKEE (reference sequence). V shed 1 base, J shed 6 bases, and the junction held 3 bases outside the gene matches. The CDR3 region has the DNA TGTGCCAGCAGCTTGTCAGGGGGGAATGGCTACACCTTC. It encodes CASSLSGGNGYTF.

J is TRBJ1-5 and V is TRBV19, with D unresolved. The CDR3 totals 16 residues. Germline CDR1 LNHDA, CDR2 SQIVND (reference sequence). The ends were cut back, 2 bases at V and 3 bases at J, with 14 bases in the middle. This CDR3 reads CASSIRGEGLNQPQHF. The CDR3 DNA follows: TGTGCCAGTAGTATAAGAGGCGAAGGACTCAATCAGCCCCAGCATTTT.

This clone was counted only a few times. The chain has TRBV4-1 and TRBJ1-1; unclear D gene. Trimming took 2 bases from V and 1 from J, leaving 11 bases between them. Germline V gene lookup returns CDR1 MGHRA and CDR2 YSYEKL. This CDR3 is 15 amino acids long. The CDR3 sequence is CASSQWTGGNTEAFF. As DNA, the CDR3 is TGCGCCAGCAGCCAATGGACCGGAGGGAACACTGAAGCTTTCTTT.

This chain uses TRBV6-5 with TRBJ2-3; possibly TRBD2 for D (5 bases). The V gene lost 0 bases and the J gene lost 2 bases, with 12 bases spanning the gap. This CDR3 region has 16 residues. Germline V CDR1 and CDR2: MNHEY, SVGAGI. CDR3 region: CASSYSSGRYTDTQYF. For the CDR3, the DNA is TGTGCCAGCAGTTACTCAAGCGGAAGATACACAGATACGCAGTATTTT.

The V call is TRBV7-9, the J call TRBJ1-1; D is perhaps TRBD1 (5 bases). This CDR3 is 14 amino acids long. Trimming cost V 8 bases and J 3 bases, with 16 bases left between them. Germline CDR1 reads SEHNR; CDR2 reads FQNEAQ (reference sequence). CDR3: CASRQRGPHTEAFF. In DNA form, the CDR3 reads TGTGCCAGCCGCCAGCGGGGACCGCACACTGAAGCTTTCTTT.

This clone is a singleton in its sample. The rearrangement links TRBV7-8 to TRBJ1-2; 9 bases line up with TRBD1. Germline lookup yields CDR1 SGHVS and CDR2 FQNEAQ. V lost 4 bases, J lost 3 bases, and 6 bases stayed unmatched. This CDR3 region has 15 residues. The CDR3 DNA is TGTGCCAGCAGCTCCCGGACAGGGGTTTACTATGGCTACACCTTC. Translated: CASSSRTGVYYGYTF.

This rearrangement joins TRBV2 to TRBJ2-4, with 7 bases lining up with TRBD2. After removal of 1 base from V and 0 bases from J, the junction contained 6 bases not matched to a gene. Germline CDR1 is SNHLY and CDR2 is FYNNEI. The CDR3 sequence is 17 residues long. This chain's CDR3 is CASSEGLAALAKNIQYF. CDR3 DNA: TGTGCCAGCAGTGAAGGGCTAGCGGCCCTAGCCAAAAACATTCAGTACTTC.

The rearrangement uses TRBV30 and TRBJ2-7; D unresolved. The CDR3 is 12 residues long. The V end lost 6 bases, the J end lost 0 bases, and 9 bases lay between the germline ends. Germline V CDR1 and CDR2: GTSNPN, SVGIG (reference sequence). The CDR3 is CACGGSSYEQYF. The CDR3 region has the DNA TGTGCCTGTGGCGGTAGCTCCTACGAGCAGTACTTC.

The chain recombines TRBV5-1 with TRBJ2-1; possibly TRBD2 for D (5 bases). V shed 2 bases and J shed 4 bases, with 10 bases lying between them. Germline V gene sequence: CDR1 SGHRS, CDR2 YFSETQ. This CDR3 contains 14 residues. The CDR3, as DNA: TGCGCCAGCAGCTTTAGCGTACCTTACAATGAGCAGTTCTTC. It encodes CASSFSVPYNEQFF. The full variable domain, with the rest looked up from reference TRBV5-1 and TRBJ2-1, is KAGVTQTPRYLIKTRGQQVTLSCSPISGHRSVSWYQQTPGQGLQFLFEYFSETQRNKGNFPGRFSGRQFSNSRSEMNVSTLELGDSALYLCASSFSVPYNEQFFGPGTRLTVL.

The chain employs TRBV4-1 and TRBJ1-2, with a tentative D call TRBD1 (6 bases). Germline CDR1 is MGHRA and CDR2 is YSYEKL. The CDR3 loop spans 18 amino acids. V dropped 0 bases and J dropped 4 bases, with 21 bases sitting between them. CDR3 loop: CASSQDGGPGLITYGYTF. The CDR3 nucleotides are TGCGCCAGCAGCCAAGACGGGGGGCCTGGATTAATTACCTATGGCTACACCTTC.